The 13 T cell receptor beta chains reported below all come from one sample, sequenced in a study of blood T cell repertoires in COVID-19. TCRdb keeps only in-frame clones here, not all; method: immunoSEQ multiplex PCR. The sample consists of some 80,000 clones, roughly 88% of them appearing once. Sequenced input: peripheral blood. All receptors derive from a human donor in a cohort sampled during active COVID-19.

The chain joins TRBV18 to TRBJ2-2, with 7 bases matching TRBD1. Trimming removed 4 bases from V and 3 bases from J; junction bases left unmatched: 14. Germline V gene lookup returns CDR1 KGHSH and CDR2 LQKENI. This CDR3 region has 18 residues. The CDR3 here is CASSRAITDRSYTGELFF. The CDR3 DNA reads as TGTGCCAGCTCACGGGCGATCACGGACAGGAGCTACACCGGGGAGCTGTTTTTT.

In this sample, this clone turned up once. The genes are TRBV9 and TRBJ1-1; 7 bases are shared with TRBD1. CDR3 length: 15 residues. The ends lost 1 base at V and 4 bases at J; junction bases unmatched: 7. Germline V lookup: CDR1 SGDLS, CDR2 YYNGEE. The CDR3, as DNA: TGTGCCAGCAGCGTACAACAGGGGCAGGGCACTGAAGCTTTCTTT. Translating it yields CASSVQQGQGTEAFF.

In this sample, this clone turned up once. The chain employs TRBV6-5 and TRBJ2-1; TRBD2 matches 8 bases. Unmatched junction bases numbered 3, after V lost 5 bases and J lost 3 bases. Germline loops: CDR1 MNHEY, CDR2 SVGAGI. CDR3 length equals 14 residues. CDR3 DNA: TGTGCCAGCAGTCGGGAGGGCCGCTACAATGAGCAGTTCTTC. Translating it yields CASSREGRYNEQFF.

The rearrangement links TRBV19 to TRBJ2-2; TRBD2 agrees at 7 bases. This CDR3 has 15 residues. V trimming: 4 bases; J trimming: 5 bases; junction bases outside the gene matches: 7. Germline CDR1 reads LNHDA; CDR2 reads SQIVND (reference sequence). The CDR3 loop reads CASSSWLADTGELFF. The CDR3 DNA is TGTGCCAGTAGTAGTTGGCTAGCGGATACCGGGGAGCTGTTTTTT.

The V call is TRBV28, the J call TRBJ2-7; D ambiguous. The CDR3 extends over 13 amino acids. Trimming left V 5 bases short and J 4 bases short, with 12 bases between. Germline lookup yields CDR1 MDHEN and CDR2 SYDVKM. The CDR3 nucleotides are TGTGCCAGCAGTCCGACAAGTCCTTACGAGCAGTACTTC. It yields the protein CASSPTSPYEQYF.

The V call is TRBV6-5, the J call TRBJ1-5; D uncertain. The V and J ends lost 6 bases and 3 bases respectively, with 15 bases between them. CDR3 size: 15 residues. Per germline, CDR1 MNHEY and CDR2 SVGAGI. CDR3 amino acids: CASSPSRWPNQPQHF. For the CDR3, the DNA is TGTGCCAGCAGCCCGTCCAGGTGGCCCAATCAGCCCCAGCATTTT.

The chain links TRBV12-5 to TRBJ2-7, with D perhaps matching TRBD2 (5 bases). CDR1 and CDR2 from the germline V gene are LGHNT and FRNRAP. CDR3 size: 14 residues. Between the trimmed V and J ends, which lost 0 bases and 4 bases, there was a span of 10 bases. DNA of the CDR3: TGTGCTAGTGGTTTGGTACTCGAGGGTTACGAGCAGTACTTC. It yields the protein CASGLVLEGYEQYF.

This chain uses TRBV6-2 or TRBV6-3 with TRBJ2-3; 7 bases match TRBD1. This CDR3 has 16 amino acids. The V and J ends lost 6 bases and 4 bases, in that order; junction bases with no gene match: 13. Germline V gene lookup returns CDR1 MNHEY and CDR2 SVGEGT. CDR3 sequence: CASSPNRGEGADTQYF. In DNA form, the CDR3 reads TGTGCCAGCAGCCCTAACAGGGGAGAGGGGGCAGATACGCAGTATTTT.

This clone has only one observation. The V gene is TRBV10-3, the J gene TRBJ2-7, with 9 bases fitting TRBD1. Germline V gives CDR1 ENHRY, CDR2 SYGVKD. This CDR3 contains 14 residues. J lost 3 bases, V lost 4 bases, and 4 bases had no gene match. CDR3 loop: CAISGGTGLYEQYF. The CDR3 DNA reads TGTGCCATCAGTGGCGGGACAGGGCTCTACGAGCAGTACTTC.

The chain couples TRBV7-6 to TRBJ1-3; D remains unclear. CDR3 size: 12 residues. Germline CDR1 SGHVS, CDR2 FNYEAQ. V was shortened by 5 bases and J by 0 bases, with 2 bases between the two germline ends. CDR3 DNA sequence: TGTGCCAGCAGCCTCTCTGGAAACACCATATATTTT. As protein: CASSLSGNTIYF.

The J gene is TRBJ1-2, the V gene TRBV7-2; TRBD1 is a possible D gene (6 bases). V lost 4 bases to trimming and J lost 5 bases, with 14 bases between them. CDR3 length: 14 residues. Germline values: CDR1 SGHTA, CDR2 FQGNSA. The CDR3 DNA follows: TGTGCCAGCAGCTACCCCCAGGGGAAGTATGGCTACACCTTC. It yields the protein CASSYPQGKYGYTF.

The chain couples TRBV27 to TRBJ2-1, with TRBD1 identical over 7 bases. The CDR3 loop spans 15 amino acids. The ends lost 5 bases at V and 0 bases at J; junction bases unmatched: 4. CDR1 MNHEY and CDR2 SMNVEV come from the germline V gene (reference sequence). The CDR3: CASSVGQSSYNEQFF. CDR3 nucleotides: TGTGCCAGCAGTGTGGGACAGAGCTCCTACAATGAGCAGTTCTTC.

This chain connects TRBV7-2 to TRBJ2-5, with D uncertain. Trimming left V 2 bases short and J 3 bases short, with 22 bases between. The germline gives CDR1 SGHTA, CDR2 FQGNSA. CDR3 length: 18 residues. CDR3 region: CASSLSLFAARLKETQYF. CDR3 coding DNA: TGTGCCAGCAGCTTATCCCTGTTTGCGGCCCGGCTAAAAGAGACCCAGTACTTC.